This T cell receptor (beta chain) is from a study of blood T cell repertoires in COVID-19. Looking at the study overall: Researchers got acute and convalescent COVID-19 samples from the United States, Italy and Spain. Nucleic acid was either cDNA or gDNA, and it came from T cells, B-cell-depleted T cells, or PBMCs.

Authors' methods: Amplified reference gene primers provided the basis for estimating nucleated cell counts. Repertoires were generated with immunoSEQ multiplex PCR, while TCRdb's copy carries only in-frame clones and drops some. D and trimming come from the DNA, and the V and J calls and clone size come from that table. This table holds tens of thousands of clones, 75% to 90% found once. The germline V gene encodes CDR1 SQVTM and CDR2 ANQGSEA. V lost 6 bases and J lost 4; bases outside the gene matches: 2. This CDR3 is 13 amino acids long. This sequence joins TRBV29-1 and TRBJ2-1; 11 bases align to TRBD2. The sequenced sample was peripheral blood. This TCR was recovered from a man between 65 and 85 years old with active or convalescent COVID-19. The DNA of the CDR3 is TGCAGCGTCATAGCGGGAGGGTACAATGAGCAGTTCTTC. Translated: CSVIAGGYNEQFF.